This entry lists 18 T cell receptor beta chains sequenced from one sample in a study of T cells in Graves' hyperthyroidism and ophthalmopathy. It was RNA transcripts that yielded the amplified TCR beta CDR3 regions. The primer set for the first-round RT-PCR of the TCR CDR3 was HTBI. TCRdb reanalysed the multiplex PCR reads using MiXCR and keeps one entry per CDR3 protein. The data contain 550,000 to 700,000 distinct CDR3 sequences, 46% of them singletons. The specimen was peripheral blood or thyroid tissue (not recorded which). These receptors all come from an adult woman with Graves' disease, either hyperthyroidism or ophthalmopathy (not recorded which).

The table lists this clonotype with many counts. CDR3 sequence: CASSGRENTGELFF. The CDR3 DNA is TGCGCCAGCAGCGGTCGGGAGAACACCGGGGAGCTGTTTTTT. The chain combines TRBV5-1 with TRBJ2-2; weak D call: TRBD2 (5 bases). Trimming stripped 4 bases from V and 1 base from J, with 8 bases between. CDR3 length: 14 residues. The germline V gene has CDR1 SGHRS and CDR2 YFSETQ. The complete variable domain, with remaining parts taken from reference TRBV5-1 and TRBJ2-2, reads KAGVTQTPRYLIKTRGQQVTLSCSPISGHRSVSWYQQTPGQGLQFLFEYFSETQRNKGNFPGRFSGRQFSNSRSEMNVSTLELGDSALYLCASSGRENTGELFFGEGSRLTVL.

The CDR3 sequence: CASSLDGERSGNTIYF. The CDR3 DNA is TGCGCCAGCAGCTTGGACGGGGAGAGGTCTGGAAACACCATATATTTT. The chain has TRBV5-1 and TRBJ1-3; D remains unclear. The V end was cut by 0 bases, the J end by 1 base, with 11 bases between. The CDR3 has 16 residues. Germline assignment: CDR1 SGHRS and CDR2 YFSETQ.

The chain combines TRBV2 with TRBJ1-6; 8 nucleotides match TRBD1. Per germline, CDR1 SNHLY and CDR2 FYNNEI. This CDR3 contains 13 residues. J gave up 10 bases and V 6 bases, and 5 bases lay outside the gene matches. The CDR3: CASSDRGRSPLHF. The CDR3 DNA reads TGTGCCAGCAGCGACAGGGGACGCTCACCCCTCCACTTT.

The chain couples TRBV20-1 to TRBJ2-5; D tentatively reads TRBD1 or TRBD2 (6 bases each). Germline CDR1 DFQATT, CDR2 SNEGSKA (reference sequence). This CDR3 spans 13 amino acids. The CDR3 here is CRTGGGTYETQYF. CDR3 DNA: TGCAGAACAGGAGGGGGTACTTACGAGACCCAGTACTTC.

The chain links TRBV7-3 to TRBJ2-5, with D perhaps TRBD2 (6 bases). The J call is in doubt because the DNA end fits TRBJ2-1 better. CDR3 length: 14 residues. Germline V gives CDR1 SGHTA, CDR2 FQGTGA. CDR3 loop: CASSAPRLVGEQFF. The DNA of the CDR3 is TGTGCCAGCAGCGCCCCCAGACTAGTAGGCGAGCAGTTCTTC.

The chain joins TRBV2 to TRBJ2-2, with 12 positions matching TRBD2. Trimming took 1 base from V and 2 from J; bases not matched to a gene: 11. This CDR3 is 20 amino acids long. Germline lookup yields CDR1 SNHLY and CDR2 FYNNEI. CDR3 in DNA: TGTGCCAGCAGTGAAGGGGAGACTCTAGCGGGAGGGCCTAACACCGGGGAGCTGTTTTTT. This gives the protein CASSEGETLAGGPNTGELFF.

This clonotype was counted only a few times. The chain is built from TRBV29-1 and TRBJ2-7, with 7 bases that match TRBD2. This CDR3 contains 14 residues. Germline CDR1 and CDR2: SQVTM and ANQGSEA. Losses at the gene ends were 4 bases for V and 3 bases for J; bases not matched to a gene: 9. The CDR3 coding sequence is TGCAGCGTTGTGACTCTAGCGGAATACTACGAGCAGTACTTC. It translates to CSVVTLAEYYEQYF.

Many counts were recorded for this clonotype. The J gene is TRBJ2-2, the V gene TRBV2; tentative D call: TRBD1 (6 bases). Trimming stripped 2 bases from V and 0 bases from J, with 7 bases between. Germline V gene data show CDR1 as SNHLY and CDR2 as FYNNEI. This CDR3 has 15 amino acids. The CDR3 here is CASSEQGTNTGELFF. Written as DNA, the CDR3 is TGTGCCAGCAGTGAACAGGGGACGAACACCGGGGAGCTGTTTTTT.

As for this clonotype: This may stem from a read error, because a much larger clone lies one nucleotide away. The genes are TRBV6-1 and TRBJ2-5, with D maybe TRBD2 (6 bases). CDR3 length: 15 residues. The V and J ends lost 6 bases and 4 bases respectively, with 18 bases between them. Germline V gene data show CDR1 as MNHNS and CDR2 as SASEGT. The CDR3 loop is CASSGGAQPLETQYF. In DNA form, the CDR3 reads TGTGCCAGCAGCGGCGGGGCCCAACCACTAGAGACCCAGTACTTC.

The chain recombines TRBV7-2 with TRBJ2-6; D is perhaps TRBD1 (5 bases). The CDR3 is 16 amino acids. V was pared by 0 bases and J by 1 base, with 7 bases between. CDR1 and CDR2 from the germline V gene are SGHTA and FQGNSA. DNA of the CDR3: TGTGCCAGCAGCTTAGCCAGGGATTCTGGGGCCAACGTCCTGACTTTC. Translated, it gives CASSLARDSGANVLTF. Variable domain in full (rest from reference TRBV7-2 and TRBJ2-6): GAGVSQSPSNKVTEKGKDVELRCDPISGHTALYWYRQSLGQGLEFLIYFQGNSAPDKSGLPSDRFSAERTGGSVSTLTIQRTQQEDSAVYLCASSLARDSGANVLTFGAGSRLTVL.

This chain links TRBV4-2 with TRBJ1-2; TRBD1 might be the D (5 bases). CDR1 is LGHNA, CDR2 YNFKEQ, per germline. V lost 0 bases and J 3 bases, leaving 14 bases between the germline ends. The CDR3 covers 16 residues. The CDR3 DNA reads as TGTGCCAGCAGCCAAGATCTCGCCACAGGAGACTATGGCTACACCTTC. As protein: CASSQDLATGDYGYTF.

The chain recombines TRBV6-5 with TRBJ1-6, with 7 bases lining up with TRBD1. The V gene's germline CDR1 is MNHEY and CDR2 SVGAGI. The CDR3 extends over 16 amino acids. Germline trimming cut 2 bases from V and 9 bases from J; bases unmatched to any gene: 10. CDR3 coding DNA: TGTGCCAGCAGTTACACCGGACAGGCGGCAGGTTCACCCCTCCACTTT. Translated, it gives CASSYTGQAAGSPLHF.

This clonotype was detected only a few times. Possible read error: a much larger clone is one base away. The chain's CDR3 is CASSADPSFSYEQYF. The CDR3 region has the DNA TGTGCCAGCAGCGCAGACCCTAGCTTCTCCTACGAGCAGTACTTC. The chain uses TRBV9 and TRBJ2-7; D is perhaps TRBD2 (5 bases). This CDR3 is 15 amino acids long. Per the germline V gene, CDR1 is SGDLS and CDR2 is YYNGEE. The V gene lost 3 bases and the J gene lost 0 bases, with 13 bases spanning the gap.

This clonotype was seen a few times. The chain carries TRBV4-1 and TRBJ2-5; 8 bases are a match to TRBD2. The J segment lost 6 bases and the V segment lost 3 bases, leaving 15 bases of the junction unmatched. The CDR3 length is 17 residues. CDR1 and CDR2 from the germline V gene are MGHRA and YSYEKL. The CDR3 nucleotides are TGCGCCAGCAGCCAGAGAGCGACCGGGACTAGTAGCCAGACCCAGTACTTC. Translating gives CASSQRATGTSSQTQYF.

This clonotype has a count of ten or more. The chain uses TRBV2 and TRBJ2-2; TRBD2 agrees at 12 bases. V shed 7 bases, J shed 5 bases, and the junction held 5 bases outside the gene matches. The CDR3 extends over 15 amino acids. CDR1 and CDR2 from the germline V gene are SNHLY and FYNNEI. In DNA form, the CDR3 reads TGTGCCAGCATTCCCGGGACTAGCGGGACCGGGGAGCTGTTTTTT. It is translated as CASIPGTSGTGELFF.

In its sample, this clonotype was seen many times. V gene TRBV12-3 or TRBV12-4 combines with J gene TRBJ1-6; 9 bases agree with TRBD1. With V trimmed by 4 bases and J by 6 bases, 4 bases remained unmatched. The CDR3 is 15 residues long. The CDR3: CASSWTGATNSPLHF. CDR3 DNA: TGTGCCAGCAGTTGGACAGGGGCAACTAATTCACCCCTCCACTTT.

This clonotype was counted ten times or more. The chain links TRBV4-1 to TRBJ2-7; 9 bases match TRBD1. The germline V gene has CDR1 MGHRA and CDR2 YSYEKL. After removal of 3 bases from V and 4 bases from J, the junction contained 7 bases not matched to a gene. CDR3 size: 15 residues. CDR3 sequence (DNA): TGCGCCAGCAGCCACCCGGGACAGGGAAGATACGAGCAGTACTTC. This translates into CASSHPGQGRYEQYF.

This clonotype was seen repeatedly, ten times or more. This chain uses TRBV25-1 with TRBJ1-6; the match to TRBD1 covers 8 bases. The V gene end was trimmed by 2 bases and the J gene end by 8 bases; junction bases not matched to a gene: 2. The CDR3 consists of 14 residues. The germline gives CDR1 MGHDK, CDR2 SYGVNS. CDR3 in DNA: TGTGCCAGCAGTGAAACAGGGGGTGATTCACCCCTCCACTTT. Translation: CASSETGGDSPLHF. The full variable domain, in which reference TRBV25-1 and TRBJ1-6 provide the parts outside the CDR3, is EADIYQTPRYLVIGTGKKITLECSQTMGHDKMYWYQQDPGMELHLIHYSYGVNSTEKGDLSSESTVSRIRTEHFPLTLESARPSHTSQYLCASSETGGDSPLHFGNGTRLTVT.